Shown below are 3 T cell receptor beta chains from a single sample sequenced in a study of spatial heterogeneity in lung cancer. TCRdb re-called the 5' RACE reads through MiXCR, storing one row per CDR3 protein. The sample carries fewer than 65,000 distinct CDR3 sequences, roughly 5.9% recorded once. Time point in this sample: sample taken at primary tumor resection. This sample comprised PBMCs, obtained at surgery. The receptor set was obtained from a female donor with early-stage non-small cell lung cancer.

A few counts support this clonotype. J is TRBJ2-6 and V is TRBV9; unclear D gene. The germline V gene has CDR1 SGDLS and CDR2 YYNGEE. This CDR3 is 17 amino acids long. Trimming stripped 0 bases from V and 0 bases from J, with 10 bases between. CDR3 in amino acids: CASSVEGRHSGANVLTF. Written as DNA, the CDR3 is TGTGCCAGCAGCGTAGAAGGCAGGCACTCTGGGGCCAACGTCCTGACTTTC.

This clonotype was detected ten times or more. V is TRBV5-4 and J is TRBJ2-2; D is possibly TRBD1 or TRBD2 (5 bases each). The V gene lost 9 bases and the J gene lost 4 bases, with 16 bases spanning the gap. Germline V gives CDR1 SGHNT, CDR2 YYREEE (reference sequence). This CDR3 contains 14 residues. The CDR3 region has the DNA TGTGCCACCGACCGGGGCGCAAGCACCGGGGAGCTGTTTTTT. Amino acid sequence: CATDRGASTGELFF. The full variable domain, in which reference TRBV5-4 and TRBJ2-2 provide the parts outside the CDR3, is ETGVTQSPTHLIKTRGQQVTLRCSSQSGHNTVSWYQQALGQGPQFIFQYYREEENGRGNFPPRFSGLQFPNYSSELNVNALELDDSALYLCATDRGASTGELFFGEGSRLTVL.

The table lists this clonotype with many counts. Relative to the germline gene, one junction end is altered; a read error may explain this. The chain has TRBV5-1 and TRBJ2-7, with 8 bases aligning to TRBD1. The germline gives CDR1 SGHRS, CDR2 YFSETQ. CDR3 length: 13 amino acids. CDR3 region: CASSASYQGAQHF. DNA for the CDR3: TGCGCCAGCAGCGCTTCCTACCAGGGGGCGCAGCACTTC.